This T cell receptor (beta chain) was recovered during a study of blood T cell repertoires in COVID-19. Study overall: T cells, B-cell-depleted T cells, or PBMCs supplied cDNA or gDNA.

CDR3 length: 11 residues. Trimming removed 3 bases from V and 9 bases from J, with 6 bases in between. As originally analysed: The authors estimated nucleated cell counts from reference gene primer amplification. Only in-frame clones appear in the TCRdb table, and some are missing; sequencing was by immunoSEQ multiplex PCR. That table gives V, J and clone size, and the DNA gave D and trimming. There are roughly 290,000 clones in the sample; 90% occur only once, and roughly 7.3% lies in the top ten. The receptor was derived from a woman aged 25 to 39 with COVID-19, enrolled during active disease. V and J are TRBV12-3 or TRBV12-4 and TRBJ2-1; D gene ambiguous. What was sequenced was peripheral blood. CDR3 region: CASSLVGEQFF. The CDR3 coding sequence is TGTGCCAGCAGTTTGGTCGGTGAGCAGTTCTTC.